A single sample is the source of the 8 T cell receptor beta chains below, sequenced in a study of cytomegalovirus exposure and HLA in healthy donors. Both 60 Vbeta primers and 13 Jbeta primers went into the PCR. The assay was immunoSEQ multiplex PCR, and TCRdb's table has in-frame clones only and misses some. This sample has 150,000 to 200,000 clones, with around 81% found just once. The specimen sequenced was PBMCs. The receptors originated from a woman in her twenties or thirties in good health and CMV-seropositive.

This chain connects TRBV5-6 to TRBJ2-1, with 13 bases aligning to TRBD2. CDR3 length: 15 amino acids. CDR1 is SGHDT, CDR2 YYEEEE, per germline. The J segment lost 8 bases and the V segment lost 0 bases, leaving 2 bases of the junction unmatched. Here the CDR3 reads CASSLELAGGHEQFF. The CDR3 DNA follows: TGTGCCAGCAGCTTGGAACTAGCGGGGGGGCATGAGCAGTTCTTC. Based on the CDR3 plus reference TRBV5-6 and TRBJ2-1, the full variable domain is DAGVTQSPTHLIKTRGQQVTLRCSPKSGHDTVSWYQQALGQGPQFIFQYYEEEERQRGNFPDRFSGHQFPNYSSELNVNALLLGDSALYLCASSLELAGGHEQFFGPGTRLTVL.

The chain has TRBV5-1 and TRBJ2-5, with 10 bases matching TRBD2. Germline CDR1 and CDR2: SGHRS and YFSETQ. Trimming cost V 4 bases and J 4 bases; bases outside gene matches: 13. This CDR3 region has 17 residues. The CDR3 protein is CASSNYGLAVAGETQYF. CDR3 sequence (DNA): TGCGCCAGCAGCAACTATGGACTAGCGGTGGCTGGAGAGACCCAGTACTTC.

The rearrangement joins TRBV7-2 to TRBJ2-1, with 7 bases that match TRBD2. Germline loops: CDR1 SGHTA, CDR2 FQGNSA. Trimming at V came to 1 base and at J to 11 bases, leaving 5 bases not matched to a gene. This CDR3 is built from 13 residues. The CDR3 coding sequence is TGTGCCAGCAGCTTAGAAAGACTAGCCCAGCAGTTCTTC. This codes for CASSLERLAQQFF. Filled out from reference TRBV7-2 and TRBJ2-1, the complete variable domain reads GAGVSQSPSNKVTEKGKDVELRCDPISGHTALYWYRQSLGQGLEFLIYFQGNSAPDKSGLPSDRFSAERTGGSVSTLTIQRTQQEDSAVYLCASSLERLAQQFFGPGTRLTVL.

The genes are TRBV5-6 and TRBJ2-1, with a possible D match to TRBD1 (7 bases). The CDR3 extends over 15 amino acids. V gave up 1 base and J gave up 6 bases, with 14 bases separating them. The germline gives CDR1 SGHDT, CDR2 YYEEEE. CDR3: CASSLRAGGLNEQFF. In nucleotides, the CDR3 is TGTGCCAGCAGCTTGAGGGCAGGGGGGCTCAATGAGCAGTTCTTC.

The rearrangement links TRBV5-1 to TRBJ1-1, with a tentative D call TRBD1 (5 bases). Trimming left V 0 bases short and J 4 bases short, with 13 bases between. CDR1 and CDR2 (germline): SGHRS, YFSETQ. The CDR3 consists of 15 residues. The CDR3 region is CASSLGGLSGTEAFF. DNA of the CDR3: TGCGCCAGCAGCTTGGGGGGCCTCTCGGGCACTGAAGCTTTCTTT.

The V and J genes are TRBV29-1 and TRBJ1-5; TRBD1 agrees at 10 bases. The junction had 4 bases not matched to a gene; V was cut back by 6 bases and J by 2 bases. This CDR3 contains 14 residues. Germline CDR1 and CDR2: SQVTM and ANQGSEA. The DNA for the CDR3 is TGCAGCGTCGCCGGGACAGGGGGCAATCAGCCCCAGCATTTT. As protein: CSVAGTGGNQPQHF.

The chain links TRBV28 to TRBJ2-1; 7 bases are a match to TRBD1. The CDR3 consists of 15 residues. CDR1 and CDR2 (germline): MDHEN, SYDVKM. V lost 1 base and J lost 6; bases outside the gene matches: 6. CDR3: CASSLSGGVVNEQFF. For the CDR3, the DNA is TGTGCCAGCAGTTTATCAGGGGGTGTGGTCAATGAGCAGTTCTTC.

This clone was observed a single time. This chain links TRBV5-4 with TRBJ2-1; D may be TRBD1 (5 bases). The CDR3 has 15 residues. CDR1 and CDR2 from the germline V gene are SGHNT and YYREEE (reference sequence). Trimming cost V 1 base and J 2 bases, with 10 bases left between them. The CDR3 here is CASSLKDTAYNEQFF. The CDR3 nucleotides are TGTGCCAGCAGCTTGAAGGACACGGCCTACAATGAGCAGTTCTTC. Variable domain in full (rest from reference TRBV5-4 and TRBJ2-1): ETGVTQSPTHLIKTRGQQVTLRCSSQSGHNTVSWYQQALGQGPQFIFQYYREEENGRGNFPPRFSGLQFPNYSSELNVNALELDDSALYLCASSLKDTAYNEQFFGPGTRLTVL.